One and the same sample provided the 7 T cell receptor beta chains below, sequenced in a study of immune characteristics of hereditary and idiopathic chronic pancreatitis. The method was immunoSEQ multiplex PCR; TCRdb's version includes in-frame clones alone and lacks a portion of them. The sample has fewer than 2,000 clones, roughly 74% seen once. Total pancreatectomy with islet autotransplantation was the source of the chronic pancreatitis pancreas tissue. Sequencing used pancreas tissue with hereditary chronic pancreatitis. These receptor sequences come from a human donor with chronic pancreatitis.

The chain carries TRBV18 and TRBJ2-7, with a tentative D call TRBD1 (5 bases). The V and J ends lost 3 bases and 0 bases respectively, with 15 bases between them. Germline V lookup: CDR1 KGHSH, CDR2 LQKENI. This CDR3 comprises 16 residues. In nucleotides, the CDR3 is TGTGCCAGCTCACCCCAGGCACAGGAAGGCTCCTACGAGCAGTACTTC. This gives the protein CASSPQAQEGSYEQYF.

The chain has TRBV18 and TRBJ2-7; weak D call: TRBD1 (5 bases). The CDR3 runs 13 residues. Trimming removed 1 base from V and 9 bases from J, with 13 bases in between. The V gene's germline CDR1 is KGHSH and CDR2 LQKENI. CDR3 residues: CASSPRQGSGQYF. Here the CDR3 DNA reads TGTGCCAGCTCACCACGCCAGGGCTCCGGGCAGTACTTC.

This chain joins TRBV9 and TRBJ2-1, with D possibly TRBD1 on 6 matching bases. This CDR3 comprises 13 residues. Trimming cost V 2 bases and J 8 bases, with 11 bases left between them. Germline V gene sequence: CDR1 SGDLS, CDR2 YYNGEE. The CDR3 spells CASSVGPGDEQFF. The CDR3 bases are TGTGCCAGCAGCGTGGGACCAGGGGATGAGCAGTTCTTC.

The chain couples TRBV6-4 to TRBJ2-2, with 8 nucleotides matching TRBD2. V was pared by 5 bases and J by 3 bases, with 2 bases of the junction left unmatched. This CDR3 is built from 14 residues. From germline, CDR1 is MRHNA and CDR2 SNTAGT. CDR3 in amino acids: CASSSGSHTGELFF. CDR3 in DNA: TGTGCCAGCAGTAGCGGGAGCCACACCGGGGAGCTGTTTTTT.

The chain joins TRBV7-8 to TRBJ2-7, with 8 bases identical to TRBD2. Germline loops: CDR1 SGHVS, CDR2 FQNEAQ. The V segment lost 2 bases and the J segment 0 bases; nucleotides outside the gene matches: 6. This CDR3 comprises 16 residues. The CDR3 DNA reads as TGTGCCAGCAGCTTATTGGACAGCGGGAGCTCCTACGAGCAGTACTTC. It codes for CASSLLDSGSSYEQYF.

This clone came up a few times. The J gene is TRBJ1-1, the V gene TRBV5-8; 8 positions agree with TRBD1. The CDR3 sequence is 16 residues long. V was pared by 4 bases and J by 0 bases, with 8 bases of the junction left unmatched. From germline, CDR1 is SGHTS and CDR2 YDEGEE. DNA for the CDR3: TGTGCCAGCAGCCACGGACAGGGAGAGATGAACACTGAAGCTTTCTTT. Amino acids: CASSHGQGEMNTEAFF.

The chain uses TRBV19 and TRBJ1-5; 8 nucleotides match TRBD1. Germline lookup yields CDR1 LNHDA and CDR2 SQIVND (reference sequence). The junction had 6 bases not matched to a gene; V was cut back by 3 bases and J by 2 bases. This CDR3 contains 16 residues. The CDR3 region is CASSIFRGQGNQPQHF. Here the CDR3 DNA reads TGTGCCAGTAGTATTTTCAGGGGGCAGGGCAATCAGCCCCAGCATTTT.